Following are 20 T cell receptor beta chains from one sample sequenced in a study of identical twins. MiXCR, applied by TCRdb to the 5' RACE reads, yields one record per CDR3 protein. The sample carries about 890,000 distinct CDR3 sequences, roughly 12% recorded once. These data also formed part of another study, on yellow fever vaccine responses in identical twins.

The sample comprised PBMCs. The receptors were sampled from a woman younger than 30 in good health.

This clonotype was seen more than once but under ten times. The genes are TRBV6-1 and TRBJ2-7; D might be TRBD1 or TRBD2, each matching 7 bases. Per the germline V gene, CDR1 is MNHNS and CDR2 is SASEGT. Trimming took 5 bases from V and 7 from J, leaving 15 bases between them. The CDR3 is 13 residues long. The CDR3 is CASSLTGEGEQYV. Written as DNA, the CDR3 is TGTGCCAGCAGTCTCACAGGGGAGGGGGAGCAGTACGTC.

This clonotype appeared a few times. V is TRBV29-1 and J is TRBJ2-3; 9 bases agree with TRBD1. The CDR3 runs to 13 residues. Germline trimming cut 6 bases from V and 3 bases from J; bases unmatched to any gene: 4. Germline assignment: CDR1 SQVTM and CDR2 ANQGSEA. In DNA, the CDR3 is TGCAGCGTGTGGACAGGGGATACAGATACGCAGTATTTT. It yields the protein CSVWTGDTDTQYF.

This clonotype showed up just a few times. As DNA, the CDR3 is TGTGCCAGCAGCTCCCCCCTGTCGGATGCGGCTAGCTACACAGATACGCAGTATTTT. It encodes CASSSPLSDAASYTDTQYF. This chain links TRBV21-1 with TRBJ2-3; no DNA check was done on the table's D call, TRBD1. TRBV21-1 is deemed a pseudogene. This CDR3 has 19 residues.

This clonotype was counted at least ten times. The chain has TRBV9 and TRBJ2-2; D not certain. CDR3 length equals 15 residues. CDR1 SGDLS and CDR2 YYNGEE come from the germline V gene. V gave up 2 bases and J gave up 0 bases, with 8 bases separating them. CDR3 coding DNA: TGTGCCAGCAGCGTTATCCAGACGAACACCGGGGAGCTGTTTTTT. It translates to CASSVIQTNTGELFF.

Points on this clonotype: Its ends do not fully match the called genes, so a read error is possible. CDR3 loop: CASSPPITGGLNEQFF. CDR3 nucleotide sequence: TGTGCCAGCTCCCCACCAATAACGGGGGGGCTTAATGAGCAGTTCTTC. The gene calls are TRBV18 and TRBJ2-1; TRBD2 matches 8 bases. CDR1 is KGHSH and CDR2 is LQKENI in the germline V gene. The length of the CDR3 is 16 residues.

This clonotype occurred many times. The chain has TRBV4-1 and TRBJ1-1, with D unclear. CDR1 is MGHRA and CDR2 is YSYEKL in the germline V gene. CDR3 size: 16 residues. V shed 1 base and J shed 5 bases, with 17 bases lying between them. The CDR3 here is CASSQGVRGSGTEAFF. Here the CDR3 DNA reads TGCGCCAGCAGCCAAGGTGTTCGAGGAAGCGGGACTGAAGCTTTCTTT.

This clonotype was detected only a few times. The chain combines TRBV6-6 with TRBJ1-2; a weak D match, TRBD1 (6 bases). Trimming took off 6 bases at V and 4 bases at J, with 12 bases between the two ends. The V gene's germline CDR1 is MNHNY and CDR2 SVGAGI (reference sequence). The CDR3 is 13 residues long. The CDR3 here is CASSQPGAYGYTF. The CDR3 region has the DNA TGTGCCAGCAGCCAACCGGGGGCCTATGGCTACACCTTC.

This clonotype occurred a few times. This sequence joins TRBV12-3 or TRBV12-4 and TRBJ2-7; 8 positions agree with TRBD1. V gave up 5 bases and J gave up 0 bases; unmatched junction bases: 15. The CDR3 is made up of 18 amino acids. In nucleotides, the CDR3 is TGTGCCAGCAGTCCTCGACAGGGGAATCTTCACAGCTCCTACGAGCAGTACTTC. This encodes CASSPRQGNLHSSYEQYF.

The V call is TRBV2, the J call TRBJ2-1; D is undetermined. This CDR3 is built from 12 residues. V lost 2 bases, J lost 6 bases, and 5 bases lay in between. Looked up from germline, CDR1 is SNHLY and CDR2 is FYNNEI. CDR3 sequence: CASSEWSNEQFF. DNA of the CDR3: TGTGCCAGCAGTGAATGGTCCAATGAGCAGTTCTTC.

This clonotype showed up just a few times. The V call is TRBV3-1, the J call TRBJ2-1; 12 bases are shared with TRBD2. The junction had 10 bases not matched to a gene; V was cut back by 4 bases and J by 6 bases. The CDR3 is 17 residues long. Per germline, CDR1 LGHDT and CDR2 YNNKEL (reference sequence). The CDR3 is CASSLSLAGGKTNEQFF. The CDR3 DNA sequence: TGTGCCAGCAGCCTCTCCCTAGCGGGAGGGAAAACCAATGAGCAGTTCTTC.

The chain is built from TRBV3-1 and TRBJ2-3; 10 bases map to TRBD2. In germline, CDR1 is LGHDT, CDR2 YNNKEL (reference sequence). V dropped 1 base and J dropped 3; count of bases not matched to a gene: 4. This CDR3 comprises 16 residues. Here the CDR3 DNA reads TGTGCCAGCAGCCAAGGGACTAGCGGTTGGACAGATACGCAGTATTTT. The encoded protein is CASSQGTSGWTDTQYF.

Ten or more counts support this clonotype. The chain combines TRBV3-1 with TRBJ2-4; 10 nucleotides align to TRBD2. CDR1 and CDR2 from the germline V gene are LGHDT and YNNKEL (reference sequence). This CDR3 region has 20 residues. J was trimmed by 1 base and V by 4 bases; bases with no gene match: 16. This chain's CDR3 is CASSPPGLADTGGAKNIQYF. The CDR3 DNA is TGTGCCAGCAGCCCCCCCGGACTAGCGGATACGGGTGGGGCCAAAAACATTCAGTACTTC.

This clonotype was counted ten times or more. One junction end disagrees with the germline gene, perhaps due to a read error. The V gene is TRBV5-1, the J gene TRBJ1-1; no reliable D call. CDR1 and CDR2 from the germline V gene are SGHRS and YFSETQ. This CDR3 comprises 11 residues. In nucleotides, the CDR3 is TGTGCCAGCAGTACCAACACTGAAGCTTTCTTT. Translating gives CASSTNTEAFF.

The chain recombines TRBV7-2 with TRBJ2-1, with a weak D call TRBD1 (5 bases). V was trimmed by 5 bases and J by 2 bases, leaving 16 bases between them. From germline, CDR1 is SGHTA and CDR2 FQGNSA. The CDR3 has 16 amino acids. The CDR3, as DNA: TGTGCCAGCAGCCCTCGTGAGTCAGGGCCCTACAATGAGCAGTTCTTC. Its protein product is CASSPRESGPYNEQFF.

This clonotype showed up just a few times. The chain joins TRBV6-1 to TRBJ1-1; D gene ambiguous. Trimming removed 5 bases at V and 5 bases at J, with 21 bases between. Germline lookup yields CDR1 MNHNS and CDR2 SASEGT. CDR3 length equals 16 residues. CDR3 in amino acids: CASSPPPGRPETEAFF. The CDR3 nucleotides read TGTGCCAGCAGTCCGCCCCCGGGTCGTCCGGAGACTGAAGCTTTCTTT.

The chain joins TRBV7-2 to TRBJ2-3, with 8 bases identical to TRBD2. Germline CDR1 reads SGHTA; CDR2 reads FQGNSA. This CDR3 region has 16 residues. J lost 6 bases, V lost 0 bases, and 8 bases had no gene match. DNA for the CDR3: TGTGCCAGCAGCTTAGCTTACGGGAGGGCCCTCGATACGCAGTATTTT. Amino acids: CASSLAYGRALDTQYF.

The chain couples TRBV2 to TRBJ1-4, with D unresolved. The germline V gene has CDR1 SNHLY and CDR2 FYNNEI. The CDR3 is 14 residues long. V shed 8 bases and J shed 3 bases, with 13 bases lying between them. In DNA, the CDR3 is TGTGCCAGCGGCAGGCCGACATCTAATGAAAAACTGTTTTTT. This sequence encodes CASGRPTSNEKLFF.

This clonotype has more than one count but fewer than ten. This chain uses TRBV10-3 with TRBJ2-7, with TRBD1 matching over 7 bases. This CDR3 is built from 14 residues. CDR1 is ENHRY, CDR2 SYGVKD, per germline. With 3 bases clipped from V and 4 bases from J, the junction kept 6 bases outside the gene matches. The CDR3 DNA follows: TGTGCCATCAGTGAAGGACAGGTCGCTTACGAGCAGTACTTC. Residues: CAISEGQVAYEQYF.

This clonotype was recorded a few times. The rearrangement joins TRBV5-1 to TRBJ2-7; TRBD1 is a possible D gene (6 bases). Trimming took off 5 bases at V and 4 bases at J, with 22 bases between the two ends. The CDR3 extends over 16 amino acids. Germline lookup yields CDR1 SGHRS and CDR2 YFSETQ. This CDR3 reads CASSSNRDTLLYEQYF. As DNA, the CDR3 is TGCGCCAGCAGTTCGAACCGGGACACGTTATTATACGAGCAGTACTTC. Together with reference TRBV5-1 and TRBJ2-7, the CDR3 gives the full variable domain: KAGVTQTPRYLIKTRGQQVTLSCSPISGHRSVSWYQQTPGQGLQFLFEYFSETQRNKGNFPGRFSGRQFSNSRSEMNVSTLELGDSALYLCASSSNRDTLLYEQYFGPGTRLTVT.

V is TRBV20-1 and J is TRBJ2-2, with 9 nucleotides matching TRBD2. There are 15 residues in the CDR3. The germline gives CDR1 DFQATT, CDR2 SNEGSKA (reference sequence). The V gene end was trimmed by 4 bases and the J gene end by 6 bases; junction bases not matched to a gene: 9. In DNA form, the CDR3 reads TGCAGTGCTACCACGGGTAGCGGGAGCCCCGGGGAGCTGTTTTTT. Its translation: CSATTGSGSPGELFF.